This TCR beta chain was captured in a study of response to subunit inactivated influenza vaccine. Germline V lookup: CDR1 MNHEY, CDR2 SVGEGT. The CDR3 extends over 16 amino acids. Trimming removed 6 bases at V and 1 base at J, with 16 bases between. A note on this clonotype: Its target is not known.

TCRdb re-called the RT-PCR reads with MiXCR, one entry per CDR3 protein. The top ten clones hold approximately 14% of a sample with about 500,000 distinct CDR3 sequences, 10% to 15% of them seen once. Study-wide points: Authors suggested few new T cells are recruited by each seasonal influenza vaccination.

The TCR was taken from a man in his forties or fifties who received an inactivated influenza vaccine. Sample: PBMCs from blood, taken roughly 6 weeks after vaccination. This chain joins TRBV6-2 or TRBV6-3 and TRBJ1-5; D unresolved. The CDR3 coding sequence is TGTGCCAGCAGCCAGAGAGCCGGATGGAGCAATCAGCCCCAGCATTTT. This encodes CASSQRAGWSNQPQHF.